This entry describes one T cell receptor beta chain. Its antigen is currently not known. The input lacks base qualities; no much larger clone sits a single base away. The record originates from a study of human T cells and chemical hapten exposure (dated by TCRdb to about 2021). With regard to the full study: For sensitization, 2% DPC in acetone was applied to a roughly 2 cm by roughly 2 cm area of upper inner arm skin. Some 29 alopecia patients provided blood for TCR sequencing at one to four time points (pre-sensitization, 2, 6 and 24 weeks). Patch testing on the upper back used Finn chambers containing 0.01% DPC, with scoring done after 6 days according to International Contact Dermatitis Research Group standards. Blood was sampled from patients pre-sensitization (week 0) and at 2, 6 and about 24 weeks after DPC sensitization. Alopecia areata with under or over 50% scalp involvement, alopecia totalis and alopecia universalis were represented in the patient cohort, which was mostly female. The libraries were sequenced as a pool, and the TCR yield per sample differed mostly because of small variations in library volumes within the pool. Throughout the approximately 25-week study period, patients were also given weekly therapeutic DPC doses on the scalp. This study followed changes in the peripheral blood TCR repertoire in vivo during primary and secondary sensitization of alopecia patients to the hapten diphenylcyclopropenone (DPC). Broader findings and caveats from the paper: Because all patients had alopecia, a presumed autoimmune disease, the immune response of the patients might differ from that of healthy individuals. Compared with pre-sensitization or healthy control sets, expanded TCRs formed significantly more large CDR3 similarity clusters, which is consistent with antigen-driven responses. No change with DPC sensitization was found in the number of TCRs above 1 in 1000 frequency, and no evidence of global repertoire structure alterations was found. A positive correlation was found between the number of PT1 expanded TCRs and patch test score, with significance reached at thresholds 8, 16 and 32 but not 4. After repeated subsampling, the strength of the expansion versus patch-test correlation and the threshold at which it became significant changed.

CDR1 SGHVS and CDR2 FNYEAQ are derived from the germline V gene. The germline V end is reduced by 2 bases and the J end by 3 bases; junction bases left unmatched: 7. The CDR3 runs 16 amino acids, cysteine and phenylalanine included. Left in the record is the CDR3 DNA by itself, 48 bases read in frame from the first base. The time point label corresponds to: patch test 3, about 24 weeks after DPC sensitization. Taken with the paper, the label for treatment or condition translates to: therapeutic diphenylcyclopropenone sensitization with weekly scalp DPC. Blood at each patch-test visit was drawn before the patch test was applied. Patients were eligible if aged 18 to 70, diagnosed with alopecia and judged suitable for DPC therapy, and pregnant patients were excluded. Unfractionated whole blood was collected in Tempus Blood RNA tubes, and total RNA was extracted from that blood. Libraries were built with RACE. The sequencer was a NextSeq 500. During library preparation, unique molecular identifiers were attached to individual cDNA molecules so that TCRs could be counted in a quantitative, reproducible way. Each blood RNA sample was used to sequence both TCR alpha and TCR beta chains. As for the original processing: A median of approximately 96,000 TCRs per sample was observed, with a range of roughly 20,000 to 700,000. V, J and CDR3 annotation of the TCR reads was performed with the Decombinator software suite. To make PS versus PT1 abundance plots, every sample was subsampled to the same number of TCRs (28,000). TCRs were defined as expanded if absent before sensitization and observed at least eight times at the 2-week time point. Starting from the raw public reads, TCRdb applied fastp trimming at Q25, assembled clones with MiXCR and retained in-frame beta chains. Every distinct CDR3 protein forms one entry, paired with its most common genes and DNA. TCRdb's processing, not the authors' own work, is the source of the V and J calls. The sample has under 75,000 distinct CDR3 sequences on record, around 10% of them singletons. Of the sample, 1.4% is held by the ten largest clones.

The sequence came from a woman between 45 and 60 years old with alopecia areata. Some clones in this sample may be carry-over from other donors' samples. The material sequenced was whole blood, taken in connection with sensitization to the hapten diphenylcyclopropenone (DPC). The rearranged segments are TRBV7-6 and TRBJ2-1, with 7 junctional bases fitting TRBD1. The CDR3 region has the sequence CASSLYGTEIYNEQFF. The DNA is as follows: TGTGCCAGCAGCTTATATGGGACAGAAATCTACAATGAGCAGTTCTTC.